This entry is about one TCR beta chain. The antigen is undetermined. This record belongs to a study of T cells in tuberculosis. Points from the study as a whole: Samples were chosen by availability of cryopreserved specimens. Active tuberculosis alpha repertoires lay closer to GMM-specific TCRs than controls'.

Produced via immunoSEQ multiplex PCR; TCRdb's table is partial and in-frame only. This sample has 20,000 to 25,000 clones, with about 97% found just once. Unsorted cryopreserved PBMC were sequenced, averaging approximately 100,000 T cells per clinical donor. The CDR3 runs 17 residues. CDR1 is SNHLY, CDR2 FYNNEI, per germline. Trimming removed 6 bases from V and 3 bases from J; junction bases left unmatched: 14. This receptor was identified in a donor aged 10 to 29 with latent tuberculosis or without tuberculosis infection. Source material: PBMCs. V usage is TRBV2 and J usage is TRBJ2-3; 8 nucleotides agree with TRBD1. CDR3 sequence: CASSRPKGQAGTDTQYF. The CDR3 region has the DNA TGTGCCAGCAGCCGGCCGAAGGGACAGGCGGGTACAGATACGCAGTATTTT.